A selection of T cell receptor beta chains follows, all from one sample in a study of cytomegalovirus exposure and HLA in healthy donors. Clones were sequenced by immunoSEQ multiplex PCR, and TCRdb holds only the in-frame ones, with some missing. The sample lists 150,000 to 200,000 clones, approximately 80% seen once, with approximately 1.6% in the top ten. Sample: PBMCs. The receptors were gathered from a woman in her twenties or thirties in good health and CMV-seronegative. Both conserved end residues are part of each CDR3. A D gene is named only where the DNA matches it firmly. The size of a clone is reported for some rows only, either as once, few or many, or as a class for expanded clones.

TRBV6-1	TRBJ2-7	NA	TRBD2	TGTGCCAGCAGTCTCCGAGCTGGACTAGCCTACGAGCAGTACTTC	CASSLRAGLAYEQYF
TRBV27	TRBJ2-7	NA	NA	TGTGCCAGCAGTTTAATAGGGGACGAGCAGTACTTC	CASSLIGDEQYF
TRBV2	TRBJ1-2	NA	TRBD1	TGTGCCAGCAGTGAGAGCAGGGGGAGTGGCTACACCTTC	CASSESRGSGYTF
TRBV6-6	TRBJ2-7	few	TRBD2	TGTGCCAGCGGGACTAGCGGCTTCTCCTACGAGCAGTACTTC	CASGTSGFSYEQYF
TRBV6-5	TRBJ2-3	NA	NA	TGTGCCAGCAGTTTTCGACTACCTATAGATACGCAGTATTTT	CASSFRLPIDTQYF
TRBV5-1	TRBJ1-4	NA	TRBD1	TGCGCCAGCAGGTTCTCTCTCAGGGGGACTAATGAAAAACTGTTTTTT	CASRFSLRGTNEKLFF
TRBV9	TRBJ2-4	NA	TRBD1	TGTGCCAGCAGCGCAACCGGGACAGGGGCTCTCAAAAACATTCAGTACTTC	CASSATGTGALKNIQYF
TRBV4-2	TRBJ2-5	few	TRBD2	TGTGCCAGCAGCCAAGACTGGACTAGCGGCCAAGAGACCCAGTACTTC	CASSQDWTSGQETQYF
TRBV28	TRBJ1-2	NA	TRBD1	TGTGCCAGCTGGGACAGGTCAAAATATGGCTACACCTTC	CASWDRSKYGYTF
TRBV4-3	TRBJ1-2	few	TRBD1	TGCGCCAGCAGCCAAGGGACAGGGGGCAGTTATGGCTACACCTTC	CASSQGTGGSYGYTF
TRBV14	TRBJ2-1	NA	TRBD2	TGTGCCAGCAGCCAAGGGGGGACGAGGCGGGGGATCTACAATGAGCAGTTCTTC	CASSQGGTRRGIYNEQFF
TRBV5-1	TRBJ1-2	NA	TRBD1	TGCGCCAGCAGCTGGGGGGACAGGGGCACCTATGGCTACACCTTC	CASSWGDRGTYGYTF
TRBV6-1	TRBJ1-2	few	NA	TGTGCCAGCAGTGAAAGGCCAGGGTATGGCTACACCTTC	CASSERPGYGYTF
TRBV5-1	TRBJ2-1	NA	NA	TGCGCCAGCAGCGGGAACACTAGGCCGCCGTACAATGAGCAGTTCTTC	CASSGNTRPPYNEQFF
TRBV4-2	TRBJ2-2	few	TRBD1	TGTGCCAGCAGCCAAGAGGGCTACCCGGGACAGGGGAACACCGGGGAGCTGTTTTTT	CASSQEGYPGQGNTGELFF
TRBV28	TRBJ1-1	NA	TRBD1	TGTGCCAGCAGCTGGTTAACGACAGGGGTGGGATTCTTT	CASSWLTTGVGFF
TRBV5-1	TRBJ2-6	once	NA	TGCGCCAGCAGCCTATGGGCAACCGCCTCTGGGGCCAACGTCCTGACTTTC	CASSLWATASGANVLTF
TRBV27	TRBJ2-7	few	NA	TGTGCCAGCAGTTTTCGCGGAAAGCAGTACTTC	CASSFRGKQYF
TRBV7-2	TRBJ2-1	once	TRBD2	TGTGCCAGCAGCGCGGGCGGCGGGAGGTCCCACAATGAGCAGTTCTTC	CASSAGGGRSHNEQFF
TRBV5-4	TRBJ1-6	NA	NA	TGTGCCAGCAGCTTCTCGGGTTCACCCCTCCACTTT	CASSFSGSPLHF
TRBV5-6	TRBJ2-3	NA	NA	TGTGCCAGCAGCTGGGGCGGAGATACGCAGTATTTT	CASSWGGDTQYF
TRBV6-1	TRBJ1-2	NA	TRBD1	TGTGCCAGCAGTTCCGACAGGGGGTCCTCCTATGGCTACACCTTC	CASSSDRGSSYGYTF